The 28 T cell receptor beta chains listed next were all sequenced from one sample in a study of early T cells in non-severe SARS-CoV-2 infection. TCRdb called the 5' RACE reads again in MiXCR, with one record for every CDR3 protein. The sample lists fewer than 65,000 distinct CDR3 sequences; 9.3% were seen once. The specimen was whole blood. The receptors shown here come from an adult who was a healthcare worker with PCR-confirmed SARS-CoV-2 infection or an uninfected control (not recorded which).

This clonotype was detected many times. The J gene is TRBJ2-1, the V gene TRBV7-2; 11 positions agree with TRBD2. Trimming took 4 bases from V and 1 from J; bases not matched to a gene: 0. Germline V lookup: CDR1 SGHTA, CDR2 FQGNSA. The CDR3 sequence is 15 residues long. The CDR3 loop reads CASSSSGGSYNEQFF. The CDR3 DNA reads TGTGCCAGCAGCTCTAGCGGGGGGTCCTACAATGAGCAGTTCTTC.

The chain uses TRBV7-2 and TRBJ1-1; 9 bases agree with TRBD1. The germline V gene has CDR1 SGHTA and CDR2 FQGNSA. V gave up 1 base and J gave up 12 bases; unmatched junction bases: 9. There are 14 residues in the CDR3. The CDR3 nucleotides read TGTGCCAGCAGCTTAGACACACAGGGGGCTAGGTCTTTCTTT. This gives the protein CASSLDTQGARSFF.

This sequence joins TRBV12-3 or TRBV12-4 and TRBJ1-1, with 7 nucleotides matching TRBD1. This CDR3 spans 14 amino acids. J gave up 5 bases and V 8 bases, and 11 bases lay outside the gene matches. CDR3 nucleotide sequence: TGTGCCAGCGTCGTGACAGGGCTGACGACTGAAGCTTTCTTT. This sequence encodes CASVVTGLTTEAFF.

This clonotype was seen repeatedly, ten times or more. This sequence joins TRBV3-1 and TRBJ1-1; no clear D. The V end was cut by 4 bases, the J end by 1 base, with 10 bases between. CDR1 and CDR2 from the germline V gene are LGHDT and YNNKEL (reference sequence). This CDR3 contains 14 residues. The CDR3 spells CASSRRRQNTEAFF. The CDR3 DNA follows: TGTGCCAGCAGCCGCCGCAGACAGAACACTGAAGCTTTCTTT.

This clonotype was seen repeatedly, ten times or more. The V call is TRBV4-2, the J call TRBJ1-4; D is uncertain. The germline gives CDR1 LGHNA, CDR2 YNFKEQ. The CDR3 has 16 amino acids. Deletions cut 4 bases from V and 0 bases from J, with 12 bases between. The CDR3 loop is CASSLKIGATNEKLFF. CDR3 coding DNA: TGTGCCAGCAGCCTCAAGATCGGGGCAACTAATGAAAAACTGTTTTTT.

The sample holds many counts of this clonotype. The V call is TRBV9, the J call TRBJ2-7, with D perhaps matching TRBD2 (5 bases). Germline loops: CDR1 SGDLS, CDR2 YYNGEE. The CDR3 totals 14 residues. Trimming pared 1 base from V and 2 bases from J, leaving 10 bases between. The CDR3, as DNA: TGTGCCAGCAGCGTACACGGGGAACCCTACGAGCAGTACTTC. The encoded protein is CASSVHGEPYEQYF. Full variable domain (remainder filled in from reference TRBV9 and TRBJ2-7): DSGVTQTPKHLITATGQRVTLRCSPRSGDLSVYWYQQSLDQGLQFLIQYYNGEERAKGNILERFSAQQFPDLHSELNLSSLELGDSALYFCASSVHGEPYEQYFGPGTRLTVT.

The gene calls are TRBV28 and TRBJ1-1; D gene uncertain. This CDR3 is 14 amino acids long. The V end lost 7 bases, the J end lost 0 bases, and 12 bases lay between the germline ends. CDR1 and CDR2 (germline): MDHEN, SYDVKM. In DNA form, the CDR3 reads TGTGCCAGCATTTCTGGTCAGCTGAACACTGAAGCTTTCTTT. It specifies CASISGQLNTEAFF.

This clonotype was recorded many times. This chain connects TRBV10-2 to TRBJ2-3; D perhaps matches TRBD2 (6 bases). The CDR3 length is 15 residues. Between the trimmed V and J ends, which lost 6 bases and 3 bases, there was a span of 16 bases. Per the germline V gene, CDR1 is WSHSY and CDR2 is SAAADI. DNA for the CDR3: TGCGCCAGCAGGGACGGGGGTTGGGGAACAGATACGCAGTATTTT. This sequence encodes CASRDGGWGTDTQYF.

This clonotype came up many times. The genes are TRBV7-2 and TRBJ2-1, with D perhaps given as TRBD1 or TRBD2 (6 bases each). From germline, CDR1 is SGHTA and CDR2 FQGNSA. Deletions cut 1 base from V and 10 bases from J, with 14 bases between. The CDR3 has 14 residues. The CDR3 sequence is CASSLGAGGVEQFF. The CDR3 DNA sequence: TGTGCCAGCAGCTTAGGGGCCGGGGGCGTGGAGCAGTTCTTC.

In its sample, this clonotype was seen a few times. The CDR3 region is CASSQDSAGRFPLSSGYTF. The CDR3 region has the DNA TGTGCCAGCAGCCAAGACTCGGCCGGCCGCTTTCCCCTATCCTCCGGCTACACCTTC. V usage is TRBV14 and J usage is TRBJ1-2; unclear D gene. Germline CDR1 reads SGHDN; CDR2 reads FVKESK. The germline V and J ends were trimmed by 0 bases and 8 bases, with 28 bases remaining between them. The CDR3 contains 19 residues.

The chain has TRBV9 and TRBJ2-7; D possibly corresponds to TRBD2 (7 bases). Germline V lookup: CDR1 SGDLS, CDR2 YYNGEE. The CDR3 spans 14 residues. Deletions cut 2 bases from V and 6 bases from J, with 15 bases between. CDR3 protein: CASSVGTREGEQYF. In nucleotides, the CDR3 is TGTGCCAGCAGCGTTGGGACAAGGGAGGGCGAGCAGTACTTC.

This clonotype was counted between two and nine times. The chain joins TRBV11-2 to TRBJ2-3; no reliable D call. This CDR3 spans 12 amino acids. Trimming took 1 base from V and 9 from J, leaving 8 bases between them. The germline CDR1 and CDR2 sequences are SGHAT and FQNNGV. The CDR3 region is CASSLGAGTQYF. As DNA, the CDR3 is TGTGCCAGCAGCTTAGGAGCCGGAACGCAGTATTTT.

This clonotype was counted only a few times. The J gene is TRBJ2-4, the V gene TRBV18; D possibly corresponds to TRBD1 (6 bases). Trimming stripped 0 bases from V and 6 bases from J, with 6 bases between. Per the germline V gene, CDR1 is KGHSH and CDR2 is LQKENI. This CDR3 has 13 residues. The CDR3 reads CASSPPTGNIQYF. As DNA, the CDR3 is TGTGCCAGCTCACCACCGACAGGAAACATTCAGTACTTC.

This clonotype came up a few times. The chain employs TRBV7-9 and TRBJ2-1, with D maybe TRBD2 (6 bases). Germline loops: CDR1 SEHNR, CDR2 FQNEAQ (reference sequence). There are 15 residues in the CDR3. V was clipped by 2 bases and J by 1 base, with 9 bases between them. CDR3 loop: CASSLLRGSYNEQFF. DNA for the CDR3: TGTGCCAGCAGCTTACTGCGGGGATCCTACAATGAGCAGTTCTTC.

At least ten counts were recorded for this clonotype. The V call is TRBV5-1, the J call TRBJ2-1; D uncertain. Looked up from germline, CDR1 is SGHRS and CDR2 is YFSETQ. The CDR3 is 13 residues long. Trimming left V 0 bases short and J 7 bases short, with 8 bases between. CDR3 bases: TGCGCCAGCAGCTTGGACAGCCTAAATGAGCAGTTCTTC. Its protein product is CASSLDSLNEQFF.

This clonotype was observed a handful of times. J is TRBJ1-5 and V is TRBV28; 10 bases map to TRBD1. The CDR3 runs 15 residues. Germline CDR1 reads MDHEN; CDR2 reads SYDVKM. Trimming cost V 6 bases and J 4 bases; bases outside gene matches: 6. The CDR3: CASSPTGGANQPQHF. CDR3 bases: TGTGCCAGCAGCCCGACAGGGGGCGCGAATCAGCCCCAGCATTTT.

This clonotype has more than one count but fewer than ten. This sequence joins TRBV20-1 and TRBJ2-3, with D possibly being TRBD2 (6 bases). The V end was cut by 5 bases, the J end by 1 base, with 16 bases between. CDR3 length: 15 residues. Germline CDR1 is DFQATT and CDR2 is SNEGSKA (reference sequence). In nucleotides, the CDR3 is TGCAGTGCTGCCGGGACTTTTCTTCGCACAGATACGCAGTATTTT. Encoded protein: CSAAGTFLRTDTQYF.

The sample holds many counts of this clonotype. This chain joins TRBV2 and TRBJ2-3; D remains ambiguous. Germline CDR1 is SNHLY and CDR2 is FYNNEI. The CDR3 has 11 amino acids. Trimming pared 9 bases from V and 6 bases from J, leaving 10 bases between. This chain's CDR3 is CASKGRDTQYF. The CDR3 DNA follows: TGTGCCAGTAAAGGCCGGGATACGCAGTATTTT.

CDR3 coding DNA: TGTGCCAGCAGTTCAGGGGAGCTCACCGGGGAGCTGTTTTTT. This gives the protein CASSSGELTGELFF. The chain employs TRBV12-3 or TRBV12-4 and TRBJ2-2; tentatively, D is TRBD1 (6 bases). The CDR3 length is 14 residues. V lost 4 bases and J lost 4, with 10 bases in between.

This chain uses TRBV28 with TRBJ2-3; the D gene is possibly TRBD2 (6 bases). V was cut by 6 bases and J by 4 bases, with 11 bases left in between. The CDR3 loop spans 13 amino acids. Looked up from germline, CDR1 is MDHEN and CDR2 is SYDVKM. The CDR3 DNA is TGTGCCAGCAGACCCGGAGGGCCAGATACGCAGTATTTT. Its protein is CASRPGGPDTQYF.

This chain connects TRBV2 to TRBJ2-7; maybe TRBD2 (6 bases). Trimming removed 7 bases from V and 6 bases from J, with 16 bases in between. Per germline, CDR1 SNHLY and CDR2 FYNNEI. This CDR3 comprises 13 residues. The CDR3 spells CASTPARGSEQYF. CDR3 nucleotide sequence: TGTGCCAGCACCCCCGCACGGGGGTCCGAGCAGTACTTC.

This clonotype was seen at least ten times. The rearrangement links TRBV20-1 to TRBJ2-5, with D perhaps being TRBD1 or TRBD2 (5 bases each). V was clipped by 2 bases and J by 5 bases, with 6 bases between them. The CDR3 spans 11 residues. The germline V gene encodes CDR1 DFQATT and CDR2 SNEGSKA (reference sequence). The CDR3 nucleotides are TGCAGTGCTAGACGGGACGAGACCCAGTACTTC. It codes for CSARRDETQYF.

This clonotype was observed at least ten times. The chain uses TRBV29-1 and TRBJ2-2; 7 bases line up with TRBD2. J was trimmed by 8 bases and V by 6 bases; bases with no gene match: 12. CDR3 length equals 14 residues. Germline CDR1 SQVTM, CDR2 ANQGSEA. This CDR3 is CSVASGGVEGELFF. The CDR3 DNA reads TGCAGCGTGGCCTCGGGGGGTGTAGAAGGGGAGCTGTTTTTT.

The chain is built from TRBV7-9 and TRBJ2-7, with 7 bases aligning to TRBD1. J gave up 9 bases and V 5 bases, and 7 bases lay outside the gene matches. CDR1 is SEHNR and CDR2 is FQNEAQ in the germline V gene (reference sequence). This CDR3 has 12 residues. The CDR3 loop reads CASSPGQKGQYF. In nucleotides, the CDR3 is TGTGCCAGCAGCCCGGGACAGAAAGGGCAGTACTTC.

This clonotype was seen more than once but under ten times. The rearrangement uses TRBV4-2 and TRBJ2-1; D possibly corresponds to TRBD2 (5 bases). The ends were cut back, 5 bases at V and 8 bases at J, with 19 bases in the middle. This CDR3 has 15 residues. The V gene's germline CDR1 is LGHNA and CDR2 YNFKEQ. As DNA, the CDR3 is TGTGCCAGCAGCTACCGGGAAGAGCCCTCGGATGAGCAGTTCTTC. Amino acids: CASSYREEPSDEQFF.

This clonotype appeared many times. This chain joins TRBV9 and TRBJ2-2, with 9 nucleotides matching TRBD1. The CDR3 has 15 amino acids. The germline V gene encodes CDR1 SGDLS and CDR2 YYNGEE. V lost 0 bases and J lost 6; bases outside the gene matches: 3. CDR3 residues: CASSVGRQGAGELFF. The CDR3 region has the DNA TGTGCCAGCAGCGTAGGGAGACAGGGGGCCGGGGAGCTGTTTTTT.

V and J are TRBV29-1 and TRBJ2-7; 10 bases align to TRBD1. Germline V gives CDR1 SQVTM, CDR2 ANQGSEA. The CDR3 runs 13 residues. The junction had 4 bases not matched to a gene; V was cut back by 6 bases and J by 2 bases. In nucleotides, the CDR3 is TGCAGCGTCGGGACAGGGGTCGCCTACGAGCAGTACTTC. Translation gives CSVGTGVAYEQYF.

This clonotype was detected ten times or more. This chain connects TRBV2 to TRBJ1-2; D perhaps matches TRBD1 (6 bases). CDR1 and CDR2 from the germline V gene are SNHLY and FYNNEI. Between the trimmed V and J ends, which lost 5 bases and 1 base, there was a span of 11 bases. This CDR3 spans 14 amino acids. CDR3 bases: TGTGCCAGCAGTCCTGGACAGTTTAACTATGGCTACACCTTC. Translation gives CASSPGQFNYGYTF.